The clone carrying this T cell receptor (beta chain) turned up a few times. Its antigen remains unidentified. The length of the CDR3 is 15 residues. The trim removed 7 bases at V and 3 bases at J, leaving 10 bases unmatched. Germline V gene data show CDR1 as MNHNS and CDR2 as SASEGT. Reverse transcription of about 0.5 to 1 ug RNA used random hexamers. TCRdb reprocessed the immunoSEQ multiplex PCR reads with MiXCR, giving one entry per CDR3 protein. The table lists around 140,000 distinct CDR3 sequences, around 80% of them singletons. This sample stems from a study of CD8 T cells in Susac syndrome. Points from the study as a whole: The TCR sequencing and HLA analysis in the study involved a relatively small number of individuals, as the study acknowledged.

The authors sequenced TCR beta from blood CD8+ and CD4+ T cells. The sequencing sample was made of CD8+ T cells from PBMCs. The clonotype comes from a human donor with multiple sclerosis. The chain employs TRBV6-1 and TRBJ2-3; 7 bases are a match to TRBD1. This CDR3 is CASNDREWGTDTQYF. CDR3 sequence (DNA): TGTGCCAGCAACGACAGGGAGTGGGGAACAGATACGCAGTATTTT.